Reported below is one TCR beta chain. The antigen is unknown. The assay was immunoSEQ multiplex PCR, and TCRdb's table has in-frame clones only and misses some. In the table there are tens of thousands of clones, 70% to 90% of which are singletons. This entry is derived from a study of T cell responses to AZD1222 COVID-19 vaccine. Study summary: Second doses were pooled across both intervals (about 4 or about 12 weeks).

The study, taken as a whole, reports: It was only after the peak T cell response that any repertoires were sampled. Clonal diversity was possibly underestimated, and white British individuals and females predominated among donors.

The sequence was collected from an adult in good health. Material: peripheral blood, obtained on day 0 of AZD1222 vaccination.

DNA for the CDR3: TGTGCCAGCAGCTTATTCGTGGGGGGAGGTCAAGAGACCCAGTACTTC. Translation: CASSLFVGGGQETQYF. This chain joins TRBV7-6 and TRBJ2-5; TRBD2 might be the D (6 bases). Per the germline V gene, CDR1 is SGHVS and CDR2 is FNYEAQ. The CDR3 is made up of 16 amino acids. V lost 2 bases to trimming and J lost 2 bases, with 15 bases between them.